This T cell receptor beta chain comes out of a study of shared clonotypes between healthy human individuals. The material for each subset, its genomic DNA, was split evenly across several immunoSEQ plates. The assay was immunoSEQ multiplex PCR, and TCRdb's table has in-frame clones only and misses some. The sample lists some 2.4 million clones, approximately 93% occurring once. The sample taken for sequencing was naive CD4+ T cells from PBMCs. Stated subset: CD45RA+ positively selected. The receptor's source is a man in his late teens or twenties in good health. Some clones in this sample may be carry-over from other donors' samples.

CDR3 region: CASSGPQAIMNTEAFF. CDR3 in DNA: TGTGCCAGCAGCGGACCCCAGGCCATCATGAACACTGAAGCTTTCTTT. The gene calls are TRBV28 and TRBJ1-1; D gene unclear. The CDR3 consists of 16 residues. Trimming shortened V by 6 bases and J by 0 bases, and 17 bases separated the two germline ends. The V gene's germline CDR1 is MDHEN and CDR2 SYDVKM.